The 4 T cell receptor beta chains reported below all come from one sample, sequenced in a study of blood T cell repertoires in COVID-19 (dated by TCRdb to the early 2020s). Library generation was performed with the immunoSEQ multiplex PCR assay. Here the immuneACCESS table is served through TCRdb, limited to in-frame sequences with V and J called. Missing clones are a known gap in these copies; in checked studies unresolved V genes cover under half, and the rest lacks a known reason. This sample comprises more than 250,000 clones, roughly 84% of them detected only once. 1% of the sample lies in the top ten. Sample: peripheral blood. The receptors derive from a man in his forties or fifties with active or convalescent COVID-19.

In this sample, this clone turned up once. The CDR3 DNA sequence: TGTGCCAGCAGACCGGGACAGATCTCCTACGAGCAGTACTTC. Its protein product is CASRPGQISYEQYF. The J gene is TRBJ2-7, the V gene TRBV6-5; TRBD1 matches 7 bases. The germline gives CDR1 MNHEY, CDR2 SVGAGI. CDR3 length: 14 residues. The V gene end was trimmed by 6 bases and the J gene end by 0 bases; junction bases not matched to a gene: 5.

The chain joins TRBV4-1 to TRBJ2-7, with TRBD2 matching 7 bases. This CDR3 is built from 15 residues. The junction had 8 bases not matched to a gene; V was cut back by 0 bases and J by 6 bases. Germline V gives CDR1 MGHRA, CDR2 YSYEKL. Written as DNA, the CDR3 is TGCGCCAGCAGCCAAGAACGGGGCGGGGGTGGCGAGCAGTACTTC. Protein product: CASSQERGGGGEQYF.

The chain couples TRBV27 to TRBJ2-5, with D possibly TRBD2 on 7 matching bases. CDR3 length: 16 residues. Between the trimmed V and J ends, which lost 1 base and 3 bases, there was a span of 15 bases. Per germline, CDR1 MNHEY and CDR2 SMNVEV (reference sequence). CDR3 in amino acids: CASSLLGGRLKETQYF. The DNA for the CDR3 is TGTGCCAGCAGTTTATTGGGGGGGCGCCTGAAAGAGACCCAGTACTTC.

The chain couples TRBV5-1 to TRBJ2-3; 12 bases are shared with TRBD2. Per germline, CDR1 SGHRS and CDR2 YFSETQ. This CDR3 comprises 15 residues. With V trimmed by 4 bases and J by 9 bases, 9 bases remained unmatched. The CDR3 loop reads CASSTTSGGAGTQYF. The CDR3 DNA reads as TGCGCCAGCAGCACGACTAGCGGGGGTGCAGGGACGCAGTATTTT.